The rows below give T cell receptor beta chains drawn from one sample of a study of cytomegalovirus exposure and HLA in healthy donors. The repertoire was sequenced with immunoSEQ multiplex PCR; TCRdb's copy has only in-frame clones and lacks some. The sample has roughly 80,000 clones, roughly 88% seen once. Input material: PBMCs. The receptors were gathered from a man aged 25 to 45 in good health and CMV-seronegative. Each CDR3 is given with its conserved first and last residue. The order of the fields is J gene, V gene, D gene, clone size, CDR3 protein, CDR3 DNA. D genes are given only for firm matches. Size values are once, few and many counts, or a class for expanded clones, and some rows have none.

j_gene: TRBJ1-1; v_gene: TRBV5-4; d_gene: -; abundance: -; CDR3aa: CASSIGQLRPRNTEAFF; CDR3nt: TGTGCCAGCAGCATTGGACAGTTACGGCCTCGGAACACTGAAGCTTTCTTT
j_gene: TRBJ2-3; v_gene: TRBV7-2; d_gene: TRBD2; abundance: -; CDR3aa: CASSRHRGGAEDTQYF; CDR3nt: TGTGCCAGCAGCCGCCATCGCGGGGGGGCCGAAGATACGCAGTATTTT
j_gene: TRBJ2-3; v_gene: TRBV6-5; d_gene: -; abundance: -; CDR3aa: CASWGGTDTQYF; CDR3nt: TGTGCCAGCTGGGGAGGCACAGATACGCAGTATTTT
j_gene: TRBJ1-2; v_gene: TRBV19; d_gene: -; abundance: -; CDR3aa: CASSSVSYGYTF; CDR3nt: TGTGCCAGTAGTTCGGTCTCCTATGGCTACACCTTC
j_gene: TRBJ1-4; v_gene: TRBV5-1; d_gene: -; abundance: -; CDR3aa: CASSGNSVNEKLFF; CDR3nt: TGCGCCAGCAGCGGTAACAGTGTAAATGAAAAACTGTTTTTT
j_gene: TRBJ2-7; v_gene: TRBV15; d_gene: TRBD2; abundance: -; CDR3aa: CATSRSGTSGYEQYF; CDR3nt: TGTGCCACCAGCAGATCCGGGACTAGCGGATACGAGCAGTACTTC
j_gene: TRBJ2-7; v_gene: TRBV15; d_gene: -; abundance: -; CDR3aa: CATSMIRGSSYEQYF; CDR3nt: TGTGCCACCAGCATGATCAGGGGAAGCTCCTACGAGCAGTACTTC
j_gene: TRBJ1-2; v_gene: TRBV30; d_gene: -; abundance: once; CDR3aa: CAWVFFCGYTF; CDR3nt: TGTGCCTGGGTCTTTTTCTGTGGCTACACCTTC
j_gene: TRBJ2-2; v_gene: TRBV7-2; d_gene: -; abundance: -; CDR3aa: CASRKTGSTGELFF; CDR3nt: TGTGCCAGCAGAAAAACAGGGAGCACCGGGGAGCTGTTTTTT
j_gene: TRBJ1-1; v_gene: TRBV28; d_gene: -; abundance: -; CDR3aa: CASSLRAEAFF; CDR3nt: TGTGCCAGCAGTTTACGAGCTGAAGCTTTCTTT
j_gene: TRBJ2-7; v_gene: TRBV9; d_gene: TRBD2; abundance: -; CDR3aa: CASSPRLAGREQYF; CDR3nt: TGTGCCAGCAGCCCGCGACTAGCGGGACGGGAGCAGTACTTC
j_gene: TRBJ1-4; v_gene: TRBV27; d_gene: -; abundance: -; CDR3aa: CASSIFPRSEKLFF; CDR3nt: TGTGCCAGCAGTATCTTTCCCAGAAGTGAAAAACTGTTTTTT
j_gene: TRBJ2-1; v_gene: TRBV6-5; d_gene: -; abundance: -; CDR3aa: CASSYVRGTNEQFF; CDR3nt: TGTGCCAGCAGTTACGTGCGGGGCACGAATGAGCAGTTCTTC
j_gene: TRBJ2-7; v_gene: TRBV6-1; d_gene: -; abundance: once; CDR3aa: CASSESVVSAYEQYF; CDR3nt: TGTGCCAGCAGTGAGAGTGTAGTGTCGGCCTACGAGCAGTACTTC
j_gene: TRBJ1-5; v_gene: TRBV2; d_gene: -; abundance: -; CDR3aa: CASSERSGLGQPQHF; CDR3nt: TGTGCCAGCAGTGAACGGTCAGGGCTGGGTCAGCCCCAGCATTTT
j_gene: TRBJ1-5; v_gene: TRBV18; d_gene: TRBD1; abundance: -; CDR3aa: CASSFTGGQGNQPQHF; CDR3nt: TGTGCCAGCTCTTTCACTGGGGGACAGGGAAATCAGCCCCAGCATTTT
j_gene: TRBJ1-3; v_gene: TRBV9; d_gene: -; abundance: -; CDR3aa: CASSVGHRVPGNTIYF; CDR3nt: TGTGCCAGCAGCGTAGGGCACAGGGTTCCGGGAAACACCATATATTTT
j_gene: TRBJ1-2; v_gene: TRBV28; d_gene: -; abundance: -; CDR3aa: CASSFPTVRNYGYTF; CDR3nt: TGTGCCAGCAGTTTCCCGACAGTAAGGAACTATGGCTACACCTTC
j_gene: TRBJ2-1; v_gene: TRBV19; d_gene: TRBD2; abundance: -; CDR3aa: CASSMGLNNEQFF; CDR3nt: TGTGCCAGTAGTATGGGACTAAACAATGAGCAGTTCTTC
j_gene: TRBJ1-3; v_gene: TRBV28; d_gene: -; abundance: -; CDR3aa: CASSDGLYSGNTIYF; CDR3nt: TGTGCCAGCAGTGATGGCCTTTACTCTGGAAACACCATATATTTT
j_gene: TRBJ1-5; v_gene: TRBV6-5; d_gene: -; abundance: -; CDR3aa: CASSRTRSNQPQHF; CDR3nt: TGTGCCAGCAGTCGGACACGTAGCAATCAGCCCCAGCATTTT
j_gene: TRBJ2-2; v_gene: TRBV6-6; d_gene: -; abundance: once; CDR3aa: CASTRSMGGGELFF; CDR3nt: TGTGCCAGCACGCGGTCGATGGGTGGCGGGGAGCTGTTTTTT
j_gene: TRBJ1-1; v_gene: TRBV27; d_gene: TRBD1; abundance: -; CDR3aa: CASSVSWQGAEAFF; CDR3nt: TGTGCCAGCAGTGTAAGTTGGCAGGGGGCTGAAGCTTTCTTT
j_gene: TRBJ1-3; v_gene: TRBV7-6; d_gene: TRBD1; abundance: -; CDR3aa: CASSPGQFQGNTIYF; CDR3nt: TGTGCCAGCAGCCCGGGACAGTTTCAAGGAAACACCATATATTTT
j_gene: TRBJ2-5; v_gene: TRBV6-1; d_gene: -; abundance: few; CDR3aa: CASSEMADQETQYF; CDR3nt: TGTGCCAGCAGTGAAATGGCGGACCAAGAGACCCAGTACTTC
j_gene: TRBJ2-6; v_gene: TRBV19; d_gene: TRBD1; abundance: -; CDR3aa: CASNYPATGAGANVLTF; CDR3nt: TGTGCCAGTAATTATCCAGCAACAGGGGCCGGGGCCAACGTCCTGACTTTC